Below, 17 T cell receptor beta chains from the same sample are listed, as sequenced in a study of early T cells in non-severe SARS-CoV-2 infection (dated by TCRdb to 2020 to 2023). Libraries came from 5' RACE. The listed sequencing device is NextSeq 500. The raw public reads went through TCRdb reprocessing: fastp at Q25, MiXCR clone calling, in-frame beta chains kept. Rows matching on CDR3 protein sequence are summarized as one entry with the most common DNA and genes. For this sample there are 85,000 to 100,000 distinct CDR3 sequences; approximately 10% appear just once. 4.7% of the sample belongs to the ten largest clones. Sequenced here: whole blood, sampled at baseline. Receptors originate from an adult who was a healthcare worker with PCR-confirmed SARS-CoV-2 infection or an uninfected control (not recorded which).

This clonotype was detected many times. This chain uses TRBV12-3 or TRBV12-4 with TRBJ2-3; TRBD1 is a possible D gene (5 bases). V was shortened by 0 bases and J by 6 bases, with 13 bases between the two germline ends. The CDR3 is 15 amino acids. CDR3 bases: TGTGCCAGCAGTTTAGCGTTGTCTCACAGGGATACGCAGTATTTT. It codes for CASSLALSHRDTQYF.

This clonotype has ten or more counts. V gene TRBV2 combines with J gene TRBJ2-3; weak D call: TRBD1 (5 bases). Germline CDR1 SNHLY, CDR2 FYNNEI. This CDR3 is built from 14 residues. Trimming removed 4 bases from V and 2 bases from J, with 10 bases in between. CDR3 amino acids: CASSGGVVTDTQYF. CDR3 in DNA: TGTGCCAGCAGTGGGGGCGTGGTCACAGATACGCAGTATTTT.

This clonotype was seen a few times. The chain combines TRBV19 with TRBJ2-2, with D uncertain. The CDR3 is 13 residues long. Per germline, CDR1 LNHDA and CDR2 SQIVND (reference sequence). With 7 bases removed from V and 5 bases from J, the gap between germline ends came to 11 bases. CDR3: CASNIGWTGELFF. CDR3 in DNA: TGTGCCAGTAATATCGGTTGGACCGGGGAGCTGTTTTTT.

V usage is TRBV29-1 and J usage is TRBJ2-6, with TRBD2 matching 8 bases. V lost 5 bases, J lost 2 bases, and 2 bases stayed unmatched. The CDR3 spans 14 residues. Germline lookup yields CDR1 SQVTM and CDR2 ANQGSEA. The CDR3 sequence: CSVLLAAGANVLTF. Written as DNA, the CDR3 is TGCAGCGTTTTACTAGCGGCTGGGGCCAACGTCCTGACTTTC.

In this sample, this clonotype turned up a few times. The rearrangement links TRBV6-1 to TRBJ2-6, with TRBD1 as a possible D gene (5 bases). The CDR3 extends over 16 amino acids. V lost 6 bases to trimming and J lost 0 bases, with 12 bases between them. In germline, CDR1 is MNHNS, CDR2 SASEGT. CDR3: CASSYHTGSGANVLTF. CDR3 in DNA: TGTGCCAGCAGCTATCATACAGGCTCTGGGGCCAACGTCCTGACTTTC.

This rearrangement joins TRBV7-8 to TRBJ2-1; 9 nucleotides align to TRBD2. CDR1 SGHVS and CDR2 FQNEAQ come from the germline V gene. V trimming: 3 bases; J trimming: 8 bases; junction bases outside the gene matches: 8. The CDR3 spans 15 residues. The CDR3 protein is CASSLSSGTGDEQFF. The CDR3 bases are TGTGCCAGCAGCTTGTCTAGCGGGACCGGCGATGAGCAGTTCTTC.

This clonotype was detected a few times. The gene calls are TRBV4-1 and TRBJ2-7; TRBD2 agrees at 10 bases. The junction had 8 bases not matched to a gene; V was cut back by 0 bases and J by 0 bases. Germline assignment: CDR1 MGHRA and CDR2 YSYEKL. This CDR3 is 18 amino acids long. CDR3 sequence: CASSQDPRLAGSSYEQYF. The DNA for the CDR3 is TGCGCCAGCAGCCAAGACCCTCGACTAGCGGGTTCCTCCTACGAGCAGTACTTC.

In its sample, this clonotype was seen a few times. J is TRBJ2-1 and V is TRBV5-3; TRBD2 matches 12 bases. TRBV5-3 counts as an open reading frame of uncertain function. CDR3 length: 17 amino acids. V lost 4 bases to trimming and J lost 8 bases; unmatched junction nucleotides: 13. The CDR3, as DNA: TGTGCCAGAAGCCTTCAGGTGCTAGCGGGAGGGCCGGATGAGCAGTTCTTC. This sequence encodes CARSLQVLAGGPDEQFF.

Concerning this clonotype itself: A read error may explain this, as a much larger clone is one base away. The V call is TRBV5-4, the J call TRBJ2-3; the match to TRBD2 covers 11 bases. This CDR3 has 20 residues. Germline V gives CDR1 SGHNT, CDR2 YYREEE (reference sequence). After removal of 0 bases from V and 4 bases from J, the junction contained 16 bases not matched to a gene. The DNA of the CDR3 is TGTGCCAGCAGCTTGGGCCCACGGCTAGCGGGGGGCCTTAGCGCAGATACGCAGTATTTT. Encoded protein: CASSLGPRLAGGLSADTQYF.

The genes are TRBV7-9 and TRBJ2-1; no clear D gene. Per the germline V gene, CDR1 is SEHNR and CDR2 is FQNEAQ (reference sequence). The CDR3 is 12 residues long. V was clipped by 4 bases and J by 10 bases, with 11 bases between them. CDR3 coding DNA: TGTGCCAGCAGCTCCGGACCCCAAGAGCAGTTCTTC. Its protein product is CASSSGPQEQFF.

This clonotype qualifies as medium-sized. The chain links TRBV20-1 to TRBJ2-3; D is uncertain. The CDR3 runs to 12 residues. Deletions cut 3 bases from V and 7 bases from J, with 11 bases between. CDR1 is DFQATT and CDR2 is SNEGSKA in the germline V gene (reference sequence). CDR3 in amino acids: CSASGGENTQYF. The CDR3 region has the DNA TGCAGTGCTAGTGGTGGGGAAAATACGCAGTATTTT.

This clonotype showed up many times. V gene TRBV3-1 combines with J gene TRBJ1-6; 10 bases are a match to TRBD1. This CDR3 contains 15 residues. Germline trimming cut 2 bases from V and 10 bases from J; bases unmatched to any gene: 5. CDR1 and CDR2 from the germline V gene are LGHDT and YNNKEL (reference sequence). The DNA of the CDR3 is TGTGCCAGCAGCCAACGGGACAGGGGTGTATCACCCCTCCACTTT. Residues: CASSQRDRGVSPLHF.

This chain links TRBV10-3 with TRBJ1-2; 9 bases match TRBD1. This CDR3 comprises 15 residues. Germline V gives CDR1 ENHRY, CDR2 SYGVKD. V gave up 1 base and J gave up 2 bases; unmatched junction bases: 2. Here the CDR3 reads CAISELGQGNYGYTF. For the CDR3, the DNA is TGTGCCATCAGTGAGTTGGGACAGGGAAACTATGGCTACACCTTC.

This clonotype has a count of ten or more. This chain joins TRBV27 and TRBJ2-7; D not resolved. The germline CDR1 and CDR2 sequences are MNHEY and SMNVEV (reference sequence). The CDR3 loop spans 15 amino acids. Trimming removed 4 bases at V and 3 bases at J, with 16 bases between. CDR3 in amino acids: CASSSLIGPLYEQYF. DNA of the CDR3: TGTGCCAGCAGTTCCCTAATCGGGCCTCTCTACGAGCAGTACTTC.

This clonotype was counted a few times. This chain uses TRBV9 with TRBJ2-5; D may be TRBD2 (6 bases). V gave up 0 bases and J gave up 1 base, with 10 bases separating them. Germline V gene lookup returns CDR1 SGDLS and CDR2 YYNGEE. CDR3 length: 15 residues. The CDR3 nucleotides read TGTGCCAGCAGCGTAGCCATGGGGGGCCAAGAGACCCAGTACTTC. Encoded protein: CASSVAMGGQETQYF.

This clonotype was counted at least ten times. V usage is TRBV7-2 and J usage is TRBJ2-1; 8 bases agree with TRBD2. The germline gives CDR1 SGHTA, CDR2 FQGNSA. Losses at the gene ends were 6 bases for V and 9 bases for J; bases not matched to a gene: 10. CDR3 length: 14 residues. CDR3 bases: TGTGCCAGCAGAAAACCGGGGGGGGTCCGTGAGCAGTTCTTC. It yields the protein CASRKPGGVREQFF.

The rearrangement links TRBV14 to TRBJ1-1, with unresolved D. V was pared by 2 bases and J by 1 base, with 5 bases between. Germline CDR1 is SGHDN and CDR2 is FVKESK. The CDR3 length is 13 residues. CDR3 protein: CASSQRTNTEAFF. DNA of the CDR3: TGTGCCAGCAGCCAAAGGACGAACACTGAAGCTTTCTTT.